Below are 21 T cell receptor beta chains sequenced from a single sample in a study of graft-versus-host responses after intestinal transplantation. The protocol was immunoSEQ multiplex PCR, while the TCRdb copy is restricted to in-frame clones and leaves out a portion. This table holds approximately 33,000 clones, about four fifths found once. Antigens for these TCRs are unknown. Sequencing used unstimulated CD8+ T cells sorted from spleen or lymph node cells, obtained before intestinal transplant. The receptors were sampled from a human donor who received an intestinal transplant.

This clone was picked up one time. The V and J genes are TRBV9 and TRBJ2-7; 13 nucleotides align to TRBD2. Germline CDR1 reads SGDLS; CDR2 reads YYNGEE. The CDR3 runs 16 residues. The J segment lost 3 bases and the V segment lost 3 bases, leaving 6 bases of the junction unmatched. CDR3 sequence: CASSGGTSGNGYEQYF. The CDR3 coding sequence is TGTGCCAGCAGCGGCGGGACTAGCGGGAATGGCTACGAGCAGTACTTC.

The V and J genes are TRBV7-8 and TRBJ2-5, with TRBD2 matching 9 bases. CDR1 is SGHVS, CDR2 FQNEAQ, per germline. The CDR3 extends over 16 amino acids. The V gene end was trimmed by 1 base and the J gene end by 2 bases; junction bases not matched to a gene: 5. In DNA, the CDR3 is TGTGCCAGCAGCTTAGTGAGACTAGCGGCGCAAGAGACCCAGTACTTC. Its translation is CASSLVRLAAQETQYF.

The V and J genes are TRBV2 and TRBJ1-5; 8 positions agree with TRBD1. Germline values: CDR1 SNHLY, CDR2 FYNNEI. This CDR3 has 15 amino acids. V shed 3 bases and J 4 bases; nucleotides not matched to a gene: 5. CDR3 loop: CASSDLTGVNQPQHF. The CDR3 DNA sequence: TGTGCCAGCAGTGACCTGACAGGGGTAAATCAGCCCCAGCATTTT.

This clone was observed a single time. The chain employs TRBV4-1 and TRBJ2-2; 7 bases map to TRBD1. Trimming at V came to 7 bases and at J to 6 bases, leaving 11 bases not matched to a gene. Germline V gene sequence: CDR1 MGHRA, CDR2 YSYEKL. CDR3 length: 15 residues. The chain's CDR3 is CASTLRQGVAGELFF. The DNA of the CDR3 is TGCGCCAGCACCTTGCGGCAGGGGGTGGCCGGGGAGCTGTTTTTT.

This chain connects TRBV27 to TRBJ2-2, with unresolved D. The CDR3 runs to 12 residues. The germline V gene encodes CDR1 MNHEY and CDR2 SMNVEV (reference sequence). V lost 4 bases to trimming and J lost 4 bases, with 4 bases between them. CDR3 sequence reads: CASSSGTGELFF. The DNA for the CDR3 is TGTGCCAGCAGTTCGGGCACCGGGGAGCTGTTTTTT.

CDR3 nucleotide sequence: TGTGCCAGCAGTGCGTGGACTAGCCGAAACACCGGGGAGCTGTTTTTT. Protein product: CASSAWTSRNTGELFF. The gene calls are TRBV25-1 and TRBJ2-2; TRBD2 aligns across 8 bases. Germline CDR1 and CDR2: MGHDK and SYGVNS. There are 16 residues in the CDR3. The V segment lost 4 bases and the J segment 2 bases; nucleotides outside the gene matches: 6.

V is TRBV7-9 and J is TRBJ2-4, with a possible D match to TRBD2 (5 bases). This CDR3 is built from 16 residues. Trimming took 3 bases from V and 5 from J, leaving 17 bases between them. Germline V gives CDR1 SEHNR, CDR2 FQNEAQ (reference sequence). CDR3 sequence: CASSLESGITENIQYF. The CDR3 DNA reads as TGTGCCAGCAGCTTGGAATCGGGGATTACGGAAAACATTCAGTACTTC.

The gene calls are TRBV4-1 and TRBJ2-3; possible D gene TRBD2, 5 bases. The V gene's germline CDR1 is MGHRA and CDR2 YSYEKL. The length of the CDR3 is 12 residues. V was clipped by 4 bases and J by 5 bases, with 7 bases between them. The chain's CDR3 is CASSPREDTQYF. For the CDR3, the DNA is TGCGCCAGCAGCCCTCGGGAAGATACGCAGTATTTT.

The V and J genes are TRBV7-6 and TRBJ2-1; D is possibly TRBD1 (5 bases). The germline V gene has CDR1 SGHVS and CDR2 FNYEAQ. The V end lost 5 bases, the J end lost 5 bases, and 10 bases lay between the germline ends. The CDR3 covers 13 residues. The CDR3 bases are TGTGCCAGCAGCCAGGGCGAGAACAATGAGCAGTTCTTC. Translated, it gives CASSQGENNEQFF.

The CDR3, as DNA: TGTGCCATCAGGACTCCTTCCTACGAGCAGTACTTC. Encoded protein: CAIRTPSYEQYF. V and J are TRBV10-3 and TRBJ2-7; D uncertain. Trimming shortened V by 6 bases and J by 1 base, and 7 bases separated the two germline ends. CDR3 size: 12 residues. CDR1 is ENHRY, CDR2 SYGVKD, per germline.

The CDR3 region has the DNA TGCGCCAGCAGCGCTCAGGGGTACCAAGAGACCCAGTACTTC. It is translated as CASSAQGYQETQYF. V is TRBV10-1 and J is TRBJ2-5; perhaps TRBD1 as D (6 bases). Trimming pared 6 bases from V and 0 bases from J, leaving 11 bases between. The germline CDR1 and CDR2 sequences are WNHNN and SYGVQD (reference sequence). This CDR3 has 14 residues.

V usage is TRBV27 and J usage is TRBJ2-3; 9 nucleotides match TRBD2. V was clipped by 7 bases and J by 1 base; unmatched bases: 9. Germline assignment: CDR1 MNHEY and CDR2 SMNVEV (reference sequence). The CDR3 is 16 amino acids. CDR3: CASNTIAGVGTDTQYF. In DNA, the CDR3 is TGTGCCAGCAACACCATAGCGGGAGTGGGCACAGATACGCAGTATTTT.

The chain links TRBV7-3 to TRBJ2-3; D uncertain. The CDR3 runs to 13 residues. Germline loops: CDR1 SGHTA, CDR2 FQGTGA. V was clipped by 5 bases and J by 1 base, with 7 bases between them. For the CDR3, the DNA is TGTGCCAGCAGCCCTCTAGGCACAGATACGCAGTATTTT. Its protein is CASSPLGTDTQYF. Full variable domain (rest looked up from reference TRBV7-3 and TRBJ2-3): GAGVSQTPSNKVTEKGKYVELRCDPISGHTALYWYRQSLGQGPEFLIYFQGTGAADDSGLPNDRFFAVRPEGSVSTLKIQRTERGDSAVYLCASSPLGTDTQYFGPGTRLTVL.

V is TRBV5-1 and J is TRBJ2-5; 13 bases match TRBD2. V shed 1 base, J shed 4 bases, and the junction held 13 bases outside the gene matches. Germline values: CDR1 SGHRS, CDR2 YFSETQ. CDR3 length: 19 amino acids. The CDR3 is CASSLRLAGGPAFRETQYF. As DNA, the CDR3 is TGCGCCAGCAGCTTGAGACTAGCGGGGGGCCCGGCTTTCCGAGAGACCCAGTACTTC.

This clone has more than one count but fewer than ten. The V call is TRBV2, the J call TRBJ2-5; 10 positions agree with TRBD2. Germline-derived CDR1 and CDR2 are SNHLY and FYNNEI. The CDR3 is made up of 14 amino acids. Trimming cost V 3 bases and J 5 bases; bases outside gene matches: 3. This CDR3 reads CASSERGLAETQYF. CDR3 in DNA: TGTGCCAGCAGTGAGCGGGGACTAGCGGAGACCCAGTACTTC.

The V and J genes are TRBV27 and TRBJ2-7; TRBD2 is a possible D gene (6 bases). Germline CDR1 MNHEY, CDR2 SMNVEV (reference sequence). The CDR3 loop spans 14 amino acids. V gave up 3 bases and J gave up 2 bases, with 11 bases separating them. Here the CDR3 DNA reads TGTGCCAGCAGTTTCATCGGGGGAGCCTACGAGCAGTACTTC. Its protein is CASSFIGGAYEQYF.

The V and J genes are TRBV28 and TRBJ2-2; D possibly corresponds to TRBD2 (6 bases). With 5 bases removed from V and 4 bases from J, the gap between germline ends came to 14 bases. Germline assignment: CDR1 MDHEN and CDR2 SYDVKM. The CDR3 sequence is 15 residues long. This CDR3 is CASSETGVITGELFF. In nucleotides, the CDR3 is TGTGCCAGCAGTGAAACGGGGGTAATCACCGGGGAGCTGTTTTTT.

This clone was observed once. The chain has TRBV4-2 and TRBJ2-1, with 11 bases matching TRBD2. CDR3 length equals 16 residues. Germline assignment: CDR1 LGHNA and CDR2 YNFKEQ. Trimming removed 3 bases from V and 2 bases from J; junction bases left unmatched: 3. The CDR3 DNA reads TGTGCCAGCAGCCATAGCGGGGGGGCAACCTACAATGAGCAGTTCTTC. This gives the protein CASSHSGGATYNEQFF.

The chain is built from TRBV9 and TRBJ1-1, with D unclear. Trimming stripped 10 bases from V and 1 base from J, with 11 bases between. Looked up from germline, CDR1 is SGDLS and CDR2 is YYNGEE. The CDR3 extends over 12 amino acids. The CDR3 is CASGAGNTEAFF. CDR3 nucleotides: TGTGCCTCCGGCGCGGGGAACACTGAAGCTTTCTTT. Drawing the rest from reference TRBV9 and TRBJ1-1, the complete variable domain is DSGVTQTPKHLITATGQRVTLRCSPRSGDLSVYWYQQSLDQGLQFLIQYYNGEERAKGNILERFSAQQFPDLHSELNLSSLELGDSALYFCASGAGNTEAFFGQGTRLTVV.

V and J are TRBV27 and TRBJ2-1, with 11 bases matching TRBD2. This CDR3 contains 15 residues. Germline loops: CDR1 MNHEY, CDR2 SMNVEV (reference sequence). J gave up 5 bases and V 5 bases, and 5 bases lay outside the gene matches. CDR3 DNA: TGTGCCAGCAGTCCCGGGACTAGCGGCGACAATGAGCAGTTCTTC. Protein: CASSPGTSGDNEQFF.

The genes are TRBV29-1 and TRBJ1-2; D ambiguous. The V end was cut by 7 bases, the J end by 2 bases, with 11 bases between. The CDR3 spans 12 residues. In germline, CDR1 is SQVTM, CDR2 ANQGSEA. The CDR3 DNA follows: TGCAGCGACAACCCGGGGAACTATGGCTACACCTTC. This sequence encodes CSDNPGNYGYTF.